These 20 T cell receptor beta chains share one sample of origin, sequenced in a study of Graves' ophthalmopathy and Graves' hyperthyroidism. RNA transcripts provided the template for amplifying TCR beta CDR3 regions. Amplification began with first-round RT-PCR using HTBI primers, then second-round multiplex PCR was performed. One entry per CDR3 protein, called by TCRdb with MiXCR from the multiplex PCR reads. The sample has 600,000 to 650,000 distinct CDR3 sequences, 20% to 25% seen once. Sample: peripheral blood. The receptor set was obtained from a woman under 30 with stable Graves' hyperthyroidism. Some clones in this sample may be carry-over from other donors' samples.

This clonotype showed up just a few times. Compared with germline, one end of the junction differs, possibly owing to a read error. The gene calls are TRBV6-2 or TRBV6-3 and TRBJ1-5, with D unclear. CDR1 and CDR2 from the germline V gene are MNHEY and SVGEGT. This CDR3 is built from 19 residues. CDR3 amino acids: CASSYSRNLHNQPRPPQHF. CDR3 bases: TGTGCCAGCAGCTACTCGCGGAATCTCCATAATCAGCCCCGACCGCCCCAGCATTTT.

The chain is built from TRBV19 and TRBJ1-5, with 9 bases that match TRBD1. Germline CDR1 is LNHDA and CDR2 is SQIVND (reference sequence). The V gene end was trimmed by 2 bases and the J gene end by 2 bases; junction bases not matched to a gene: 1. This CDR3 contains 15 residues. The CDR3 region has the DNA TGTGCCAGTAGTATAAGGGACAGGGGCAATCAGCCCCAGCATTTT. Translating it yields CASSIRDRGNQPQHF.

This clonotype occurred many times. The rearrangement links TRBV2 to TRBJ2-7, with a possible D match to TRBD1 (5 bases). CDR3 length: 15 residues. Trimming shortened V by 6 bases and J by 2 bases, and 17 bases separated the two germline ends. Germline V gene lookup returns CDR1 SNHLY and CDR2 FYNNEI. The CDR3 DNA reads as TGTGCCAGCAGGGGAAGGGTCCCAGGGACCTACGAGCAGTACTTC. Protein: CASRGRVPGTYEQYF.

The CDR3 loop is CSARDEGGVSLVNQPQHF. CDR3 coding DNA: TGCAGTGCTAGAGATGAGGGAGGGGTCAGTCTAGTTAATCAGCCCCAGCATTTT. This chain joins TRBV20-1 and TRBJ1-5; tentatively, D is TRBD1 (5 bases). V lost 0 bases, J lost 4 bases, and 22 bases lay in between. This CDR3 is 18 amino acids long. Germline-derived CDR1 and CDR2 are DFQATT and SNEGSKA (reference sequence).

This clonotype was counted at least ten times. The CDR3 region is CAWSEGNSNQPQHF. The DNA of the CDR3 is TGTGCCTGGAGTGAAGGGAATAGCAATCAGCCCCAGCATTTT. The rearrangement links TRBV30 to TRBJ1-5; D ambiguous. This CDR3 region has 14 residues. V lost 1 base and J lost 0, with 7 bases in between. Germline CDR1 reads GTSNPN; CDR2 reads SVGIG (reference sequence).

This clonotype was counted ten times or more. J is TRBJ2-7 and V is TRBV12-3 or TRBV12-4; D possibly corresponds to TRBD2 (6 bases). The CDR3 is 14 amino acids. Trimming left V 1 base short and J 3 bases short, with 10 bases between. The CDR3 region has the DNA TGTGCCAGCAGTTTAGGGGGGGATCTCTACGAGCAGTACTTC. It codes for CASSLGGDLYEQYF.

This clonotype was detected many times. The chain links TRBV7-2 to TRBJ1-6, with TRBD1 matching 9 bases. V dropped 4 bases and J dropped 7; count of bases not matched to a gene: 5. Germline CDR1 is SGHTA and CDR2 is FQGNSA. The CDR3 consists of 15 residues. The CDR3 spells CASSSTGTGNSPLHF. CDR3 bases: TGTGCCAGCAGCTCAACGGGGACAGGGAATTCACCCCTCCACTTT.

This clonotype was counted many times. The rearrangement links TRBV6-1 to TRBJ1-1; a possible D gene is TRBD1 (6 bases). The CDR3 contains 14 residues. V lost 2 bases and J 7 bases, leaving 14 bases between the germline ends. Germline V gives CDR1 MNHNS, CDR2 SASEGT. The DNA of the CDR3 is TGTGCCAGCAGTGAAAGGGACATATATGATGAAGCTTTCTTT. Encoded protein: CASSERDIYDEAFF.

This clonotype has just a few counts. The genes are TRBV5-1 and TRBJ2-2; D remains unclear. V was pared by 4 bases and J by 1 base, with 11 bases between. This CDR3 has 15 amino acids. Germline values: CDR1 SGHRS, CDR2 YFSETQ. CDR3 coding DNA: TGCGCCAGCAGCATAGGACGGAGGAACACCGGGGAGCTGTTTTTT. Protein: CASSIGRRNTGELFF.

This clonotype was recorded once. This rearrangement joins TRBV6-1 to TRBJ1-2; D is unresolved. The CDR3 is made up of 14 amino acids. V was clipped by 4 bases and J by 0 bases, with 9 bases between them. Per the germline V gene, CDR1 is MNHNS and CDR2 is SASEGT. CDR3 DNA sequence: TGTGCCAGCAGTGCCGGTGGCTCTAACTATGGCTACACCTTC. Amino acid sequence: CASSAGGSNYGYTF.

This clonotype turned up a few times. The rearrangement links TRBV6-1 to TRBJ1-2; TRBD1 might be the D (5 bases). The CDR3 length is 12 residues. V was clipped by 2 bases and J by 8 bases, with 9 bases between them. CDR1 is MNHNS and CDR2 is SASEGT in the germline V gene. CDR3 coding DNA: TGTGCCAGCAGTGAAAACAGGTTGGGCTACACCTTC. Its translation is CASSENRLGYTF.

In its sample, this clonotype was seen many times. The chain recombines TRBV3-1 with TRBJ2-5; 15 bases line up with TRBD2. CDR3 length: 16 amino acids. The V gene's germline CDR1 is LGHDT and CDR2 YNNKEL (reference sequence). V lost 4 bases, J lost 5 bases, and 5 bases stayed unmatched. The CDR3 protein is CASSLRTSGGAETQYF. The CDR3 DNA reads as TGTGCCAGCAGCCTCCGGACTAGCGGGGGGGCCGAGACCCAGTACTTC.

V is TRBV7-3 and J is TRBJ2-2, with D possibly called TRBD1 or TRBD2 (7 bases each). Germline CDR1 is SGHTA and CDR2 is FQGTGA. V gave up 1 base and J gave up 6 bases, with 21 bases separating them. The CDR3 is 18 amino acids. CDR3 sequence: CASSLRVGDREGSGELFF. The CDR3 DNA reads as TGTGCCAGCAGCTTAAGAGTTGGAGACAGGGAGGGGTCCGGGGAGCTGTTTTTT. Full variable domain (rest looked up from reference TRBV7-3 and TRBJ2-2): GAGVSQTPSNKVTEKGKYVELRCDPISGHTALYWYRQSLGQGPEFLIYFQGTGAADDSGLPNDRFFAVRPEGSVSTLKIQRTERGDSAVYLCASSLRVGDREGSGELFFGEGSRLTVL.

This clonotype was seen repeatedly, ten times or more. This sequence joins TRBV28 and TRBJ1-6; 9 bases line up with TRBD1. The V and J ends lost 6 bases and 8 bases, in that order; junction bases with no gene match: 8. The CDR3 runs to 15 residues. CDR1 and CDR2 (germline): MDHEN, SYDVKM. The CDR3 nucleotides read TGTGCCAGCAGACTACAGGGGGCGCGGGATTCACCCCTCCACTTT. This translates into CASRLQGARDSPLHF.

This clonotype was observed a handful of times. V and J are TRBV10-3 and TRBJ1-1; TRBD1 matches 10 bases. The germline gives CDR1 ENHRY, CDR2 SYGVKD. The junction had 16 bases not matched to a gene; V was cut back by 10 bases and J by 5 bases. CDR3 length equals 16 residues. CDR3 DNA: TGTGCCACCCTAACTCGGGACAGGGGTTTTCAGACTGAAGCTTTCTTT. It yields the protein CATLTRDRGFQTEAFF.

The table lists this clonotype with a few counts. The chain combines TRBV6-2 or TRBV6-3 with TRBJ1-1, with a weak D call TRBD1 (6 bases). The V end was cut by 7 bases, the J end by 3 bases, with 18 bases between. CDR3 length equals 15 residues. From germline, CDR1 is MNHEY and CDR2 SVGEGT. CDR3 sequence (DNA): TGTGCCAGCAAGATATGGCAGGGGAGGGACACTGAAGCTTTCTTT. It is translated as CASKIWQGRDTEAFF.

This clonotype has a handful of counts. V and J are TRBV30 and TRBJ1-2; D is ambiguous. Deletions cut 2 bases from V and 4 bases from J, with 14 bases between. CDR1 and CDR2 (germline): GTSNPN, SVGIG (reference sequence). The length of the CDR3 is 14 residues. The CDR3 sequence is CAWSPGLAGYGYTF. Here the CDR3 DNA reads TGTGCCTGGAGTCCCGGGCTGGCTGGCTATGGCTACACCTTC. Looking up the rest from reference TRBV30 and TRBJ1-2 gives the full variable domain: SQTIHQWPATLVQPVGSPLSLECTVEGTSNPNLYWYRQAAGRGLQLLFYSVGIGQISSEVPQNLSASRPQDRQFILSSKKLLLSDSGFYLCAWSPGLAGYGYTFGSGTRLTVV.

Comment on this clonotype: Since a much larger clone is just one base distant, this may be a read error. The CDR3 does not end in the conserved phenylalanine or tryptophan, so this is likely a read error. V usage is TRBV7-9 and J usage is TRBJ1-2; TRBD1 aligns across 9 bases. Germline CDR1 reads SEHNR; CDR2 reads FQNEAQ (reference sequence). Trimming took 5 bases from V and 6 from J; bases not matched to a gene: 10. There are 15 residues in the CDR3. The CDR3 is CASSPRGQGSDGYTV. The CDR3 DNA reads TGTGCCAGCAGCCCTAGGGGACAGGGCTCAGATGGCTACACCGTC.

This chain links TRBV13 with TRBJ1-2; perhaps TRBD1 as D (5 bases). This CDR3 contains 13 residues. The ends were cut back, 3 bases at V and 8 bases at J, with 13 bases in the middle. Germline values: CDR1 PRHDT, CDR2 FYEKMQ (reference sequence). The CDR3 DNA is TGTGCCAGCAGCTTGCCTTCCAGGGTCGGCTACACCTTC. Translated, it gives CASSLPSRVGYTF. The full variable domain, its missing parts supplied by reference TRBV13 and TRBJ1-2, is AAGVIQSPRHLIKEKRETATLKCYPIPRHDTVYWYQQGPGQDPQFLISFYEKMQSDKGSIPDRFSAQQFSDYHSELNMSSLELGDSALYFCASSLPSRVGYTFGSGTRLTVV.

The V and J genes are TRBV7-8 and TRBJ2-4; 8 positions match TRBD1. V was clipped by 4 bases and J by 8 bases; unmatched bases: 7. The germline V gene encodes CDR1 SGHVS and CDR2 FQNEAQ. The CDR3 covers 14 residues. CDR3: CASSSGQVGDIQYF. As DNA, the CDR3 is TGTGCCAGCAGCTCGGGACAGGTGGGAGACATTCAGTACTTC.